Here is one T cell receptor beta chain with its context. The antigen remains unidentified. Germline lookup yields CDR1 MNHNS and CDR2 SASEGT. The CDR3 is 17 residues long. V lost 1 base to trimming and J lost 0 bases, with 13 bases between them. The data belong to a study of cytomegalovirus exposure and HLA in healthy donors. Study results and limitations: The study recorded 164 TCR beta chains that were cytomegalovirus-associated. A few chains tied to CMV proved CMV antigen-specific in vitro.

The PCR employed 60 Vbeta primers together with 13 Jbeta primers. Using immunoSEQ multiplex PCR, the repertoire was profiled, and TCRdb retains in-frame clones only, with some absent. This sample contains roughly 50,000 clones. The sequencing input was PBMCs. V is TRBV6-1 and J is TRBJ2-4; D is possibly TRBD1 (5 bases). This TCR was sampled from a woman in her thirties or forties in good health and CMV-seronegative. For the CDR3, the DNA is TGTGCCAGCAGTGAAGAAGCAAGGGGAATAGCCAAAAACATTCAGTACTTC. Translated: CASSEEARGIAKNIQYF.